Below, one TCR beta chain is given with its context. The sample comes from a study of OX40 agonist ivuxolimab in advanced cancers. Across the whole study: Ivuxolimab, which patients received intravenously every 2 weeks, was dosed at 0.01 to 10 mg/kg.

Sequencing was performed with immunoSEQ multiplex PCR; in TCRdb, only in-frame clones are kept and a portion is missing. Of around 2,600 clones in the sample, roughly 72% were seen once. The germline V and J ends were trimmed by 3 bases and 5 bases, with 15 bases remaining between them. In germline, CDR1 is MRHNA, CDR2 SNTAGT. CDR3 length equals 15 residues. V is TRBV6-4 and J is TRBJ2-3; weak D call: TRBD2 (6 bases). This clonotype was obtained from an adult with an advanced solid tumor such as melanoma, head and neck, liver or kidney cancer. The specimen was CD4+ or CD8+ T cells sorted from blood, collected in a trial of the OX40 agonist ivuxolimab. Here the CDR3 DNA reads TGTGCCAGCAGTGAGGTTGCGGGAATGGGAGATACGCAGTATTTT. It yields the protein CASSEVAGMGDTQYF.